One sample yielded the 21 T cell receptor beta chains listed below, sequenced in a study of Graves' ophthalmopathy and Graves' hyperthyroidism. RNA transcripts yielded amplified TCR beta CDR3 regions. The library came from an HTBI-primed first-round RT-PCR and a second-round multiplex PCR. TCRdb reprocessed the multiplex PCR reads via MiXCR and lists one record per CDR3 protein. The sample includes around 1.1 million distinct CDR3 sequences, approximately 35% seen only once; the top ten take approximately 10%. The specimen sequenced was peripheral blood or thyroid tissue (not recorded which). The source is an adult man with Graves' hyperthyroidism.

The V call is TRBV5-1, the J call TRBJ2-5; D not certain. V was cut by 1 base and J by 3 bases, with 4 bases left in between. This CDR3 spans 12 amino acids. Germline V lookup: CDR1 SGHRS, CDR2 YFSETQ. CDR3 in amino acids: CASSLNKETQYF. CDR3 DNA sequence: TGCGCCAGCAGCTTGAACAAAGAGACCCAGTACTTC.

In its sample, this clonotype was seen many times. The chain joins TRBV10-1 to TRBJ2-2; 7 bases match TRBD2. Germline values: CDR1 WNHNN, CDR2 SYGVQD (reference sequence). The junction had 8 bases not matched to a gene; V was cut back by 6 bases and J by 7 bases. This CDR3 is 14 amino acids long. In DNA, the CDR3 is TGCGCCAGCAGCTGGGGAGGGGTCGGCGGGGAGCTGTTTTTT. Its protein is CASSWGGVGGELFF.

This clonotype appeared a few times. As DNA, the CDR3 is TGTGCCAGCAGTTCCTTTCCGGGCGCCGATGGCTACACCTTC. Amino acids: CASSSFPGADGYTF. V is TRBV28 and J is TRBJ1-2; D is undetermined. The V end was cut by 4 bases, the J end by 6 bases, with 15 bases between. CDR1 MDHEN and CDR2 SYDVKM come from the germline V gene. CDR3 length: 14 amino acids.

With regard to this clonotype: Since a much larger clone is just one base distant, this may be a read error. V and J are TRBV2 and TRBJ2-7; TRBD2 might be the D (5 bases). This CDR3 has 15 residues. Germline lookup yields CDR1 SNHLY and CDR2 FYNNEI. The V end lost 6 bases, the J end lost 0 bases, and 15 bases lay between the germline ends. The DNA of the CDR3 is TGTGCCAGCAGCATAGAGGGTGGGAACTCCTACGAGCAGTACTTC. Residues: CASSIEGGNSYEQYF.

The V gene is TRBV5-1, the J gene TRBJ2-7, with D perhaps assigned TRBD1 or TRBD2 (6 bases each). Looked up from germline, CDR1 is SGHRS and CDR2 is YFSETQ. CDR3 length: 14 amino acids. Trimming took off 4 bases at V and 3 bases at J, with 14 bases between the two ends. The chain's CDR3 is CASSKEQGLYEQYF. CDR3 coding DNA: TGCGCCAGCAGCAAGGAACAGGGACTCTACGAGCAGTACTTC.

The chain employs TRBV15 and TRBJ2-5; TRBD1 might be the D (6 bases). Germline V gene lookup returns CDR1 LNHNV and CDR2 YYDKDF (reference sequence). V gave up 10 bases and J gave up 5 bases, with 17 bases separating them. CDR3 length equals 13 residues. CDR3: CANEKGVGETQYF. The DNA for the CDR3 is TGTGCCAACGAGAAGGGGGTCGGCGAGACCCAGTACTTC.

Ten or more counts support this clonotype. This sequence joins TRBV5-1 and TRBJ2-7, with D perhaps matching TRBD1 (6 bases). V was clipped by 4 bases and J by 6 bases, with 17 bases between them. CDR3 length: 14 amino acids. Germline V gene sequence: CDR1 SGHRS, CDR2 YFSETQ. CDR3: CASSQRDTASEQYF. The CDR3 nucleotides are TGCGCCAGCAGCCAAAGGGACACGGCTTCCGAGCAGTACTTC. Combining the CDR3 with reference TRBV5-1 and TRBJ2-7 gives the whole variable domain KAGVTQTPRYLIKTRGQQVTLSCSPISGHRSVSWYQQTPGQGLQFLFEYFSETQRNKGNFPGRFSGRQFSNSRSEMNVSTLELGDSALYLCASSQRDTASEQYFGPGTRLTVT.

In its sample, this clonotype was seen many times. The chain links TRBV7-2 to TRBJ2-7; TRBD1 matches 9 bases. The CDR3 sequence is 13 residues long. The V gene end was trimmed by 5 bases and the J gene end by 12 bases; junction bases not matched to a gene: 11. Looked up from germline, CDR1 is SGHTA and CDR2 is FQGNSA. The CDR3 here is CASSPNPRDRVYF. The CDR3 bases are TGTGCCAGCAGCCCGAATCCCCGGGACAGGGTGTACTTC.

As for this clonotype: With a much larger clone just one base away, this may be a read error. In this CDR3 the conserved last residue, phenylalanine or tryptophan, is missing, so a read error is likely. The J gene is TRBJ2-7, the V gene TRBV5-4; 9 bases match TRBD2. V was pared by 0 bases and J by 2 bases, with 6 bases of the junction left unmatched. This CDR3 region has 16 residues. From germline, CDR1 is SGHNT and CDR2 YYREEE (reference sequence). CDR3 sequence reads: CASSLDGLARTYEQYL. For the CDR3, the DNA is TGTGCCAGCAGCTTGGACGGACTAGCGAGGACCTACGAGCAGTACCTC.

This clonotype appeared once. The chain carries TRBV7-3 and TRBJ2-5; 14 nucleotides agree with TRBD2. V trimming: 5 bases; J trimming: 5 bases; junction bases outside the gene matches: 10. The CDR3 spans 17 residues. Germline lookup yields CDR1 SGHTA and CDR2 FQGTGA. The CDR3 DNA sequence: TGTGCCAGCAGCCCGATAGGGACTAGCGGGGGCACGGAGACCCAGTACTTC. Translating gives CASSPIGTSGGTETQYF.

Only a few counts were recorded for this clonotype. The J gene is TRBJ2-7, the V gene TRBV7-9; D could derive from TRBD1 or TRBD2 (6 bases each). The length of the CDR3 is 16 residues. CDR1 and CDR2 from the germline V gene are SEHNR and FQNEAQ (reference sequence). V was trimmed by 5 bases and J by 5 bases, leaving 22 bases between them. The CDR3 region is CASSRGNRVSADEQYF. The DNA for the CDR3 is TGTGCCAGCAGCCGGGGGAACAGGGTATCAGCCGACGAGCAGTACTTC.

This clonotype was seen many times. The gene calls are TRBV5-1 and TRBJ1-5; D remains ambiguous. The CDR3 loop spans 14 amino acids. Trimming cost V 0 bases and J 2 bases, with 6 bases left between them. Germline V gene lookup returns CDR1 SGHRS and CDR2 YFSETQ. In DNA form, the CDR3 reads TGCGCCAGCAGCTTGGTTGGCGGCAATCAGCCCCAGCATTTT. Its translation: CASSLVGGNQPQHF.

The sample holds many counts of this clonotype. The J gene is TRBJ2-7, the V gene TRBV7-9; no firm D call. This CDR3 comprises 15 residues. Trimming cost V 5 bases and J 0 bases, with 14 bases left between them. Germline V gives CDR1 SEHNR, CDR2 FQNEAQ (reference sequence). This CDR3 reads CASSPPSRNSYEQYF. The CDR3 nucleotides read TGTGCCAGCAGCCCCCCGAGCAGGAACTCCTACGAGCAGTACTTC.

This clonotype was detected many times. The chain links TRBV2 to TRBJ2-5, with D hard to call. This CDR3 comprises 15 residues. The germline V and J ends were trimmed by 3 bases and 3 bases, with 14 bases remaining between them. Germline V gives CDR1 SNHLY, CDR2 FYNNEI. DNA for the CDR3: TGTGCCAGCAGTGACAGTTGGCGGAAGAAAGAGACCCAGTACTTC. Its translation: CASSDSWRKKETQYF.

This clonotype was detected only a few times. The CDR3 nucleotides are TGTGCCAGCAGCTTGGACGGGGGTTCTGAAGCTTTCTTT. Its translation is CASSLDGGSEAFF. This chain connects TRBV5-8 to TRBJ1-1, with D perhaps matching TRBD1 (5 bases). Germline-derived CDR1 and CDR2 are SGHTS and YDEGEE. V lost 0 bases to trimming and J lost 6 bases, with 9 bases between them. CDR3 length: 13 residues. Variable domain in full (rest from reference TRBV5-8 and TRBJ1-1): EAGVTQSPTHLIKTRGQQATLRCSPISGHTSVYWYQQALGLGLQFLLWYDEGEERNRGNFPPRFSGRQFPNYSSELNVNALELEDSALYLCASSLDGGSEAFFGQGTRLTVV.

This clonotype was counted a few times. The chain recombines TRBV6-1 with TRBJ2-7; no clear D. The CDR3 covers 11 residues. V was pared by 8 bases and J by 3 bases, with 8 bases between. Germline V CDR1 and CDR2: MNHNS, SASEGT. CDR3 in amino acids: CASQRNYEQYF. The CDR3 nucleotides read TGTGCCAGCCAGAGGAACTACGAGCAGTACTTC.

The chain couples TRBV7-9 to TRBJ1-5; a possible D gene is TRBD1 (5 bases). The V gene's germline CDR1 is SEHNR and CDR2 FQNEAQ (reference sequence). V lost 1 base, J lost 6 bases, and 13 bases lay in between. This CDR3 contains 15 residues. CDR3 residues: CASSLGLGEVQPQHF. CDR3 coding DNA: TGTGCCAGCAGCTTAGGTTTAGGGGAGGTTCAGCCCCAGCATTTT.

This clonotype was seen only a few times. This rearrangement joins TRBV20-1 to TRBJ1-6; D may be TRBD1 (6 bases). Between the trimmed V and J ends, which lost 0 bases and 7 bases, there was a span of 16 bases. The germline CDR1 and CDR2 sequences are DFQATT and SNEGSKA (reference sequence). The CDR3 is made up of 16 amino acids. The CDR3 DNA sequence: TGCAGTGCTAGAGATTCCTCTCAGGGGAGGAATTCACCCCTCCACTTT. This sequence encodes CSARDSSQGRNSPLHF.

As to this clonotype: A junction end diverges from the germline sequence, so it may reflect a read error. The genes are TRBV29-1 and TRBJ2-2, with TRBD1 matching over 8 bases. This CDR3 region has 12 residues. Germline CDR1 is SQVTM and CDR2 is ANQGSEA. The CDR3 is CSVVFTTGGLFF. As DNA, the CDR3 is TGCAGCGTCGTGTTTACCACAGGGGGGCTGTTTTTT.

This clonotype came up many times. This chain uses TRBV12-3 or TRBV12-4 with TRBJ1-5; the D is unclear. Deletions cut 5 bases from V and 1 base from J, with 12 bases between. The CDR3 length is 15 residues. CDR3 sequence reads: CASSGVAGSNQPQHF. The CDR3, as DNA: TGTGCCAGCAGTGGCGTGGCGGGAAGCAATCAGCCCCAGCATTTT.

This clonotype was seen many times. In nucleotides, the CDR3 is TGTGCCAGCAGCCAAGACAGGGGTGGCGGGGAGCTGTTTTTT. This encodes CASSQDRGGGELFF. The chain combines TRBV4-2 with TRBJ2-2, with D maybe TRBD1 (6 bases). The germline V and J ends were trimmed by 0 bases and 7 bases, with 9 bases remaining between them. This CDR3 is built from 14 residues. Germline-derived CDR1 and CDR2 are LGHNA and YNFKEQ.